These T cell receptor beta chains were read from a single sample in a study of blood T cell repertoires in COVID-19. TCRdb's copy holds only in-frame clones and misses some; the assay was immunoSEQ multiplex PCR. Of more than 85,000 clones listed, 65% to 90% are singletons. The material sequenced was peripheral blood. The receptors were sampled from a man aged 50-60 years with acute or convalescent COVID-19. CDR3s include the opening cysteine and the closing phenylalanine or tryptophan. The D gene is left open where the match is weak. Only some rows state a clone size, as once, few, many or a class for expanded clones.

CDR3aa	CDR3nt	v_gene	j_gene	d_gene	abundance
CASTRLGPSYNEQFF	TGTGCCAGCACCCGTCTGGGGCCATCCTACAATGAGCAGTTCTTC	TRBV27	TRBJ2-1	NA	NA
CASSVNGQATNEKLFF	TGTGCCAGCAGCGTTAACGGTCAGGCGACTAATGAAAAACTGTTTTTT	TRBV9	TRBJ1-4	NA	NA
CASSYSMRAGDTQYF	TGTGCCAGCAGTTACTCGATGAGGGCTGGAGATACGCAGTATTTT	TRBV6-5	TRBJ2-3	NA	NA
CSASSGDSNQPQHF	TGCAGTGCTAGTAGCGGGGATAGCAATCAGCCCCAGCATTTT	TRBV20-1	TRBJ1-5	NA	NA
CASSFAQLSSGNTIYF	TGTGCCAGCAGCTTCGCACAGTTAAGTTCTGGAAACACCATATATTTT	TRBV11-2	TRBJ1-3	NA	few
CASSLDGTTFYEQYF	TGCGCCAGCAGCTTGGATGGGACAACCTTCTACGAGCAGTACTTC	TRBV5-1	TRBJ2-7	NA	NA
CASRSTGRTDTQYF	TGTGCCAGCAGATCTACAGGGCGCACAGATACGCAGTATTTT	TRBV28	TRBJ2-3	NA	NA
CASGLAGLEPPYNEQFF	TGTGCTAGTGGTTTGGCTGGCCTAGAACCTCCCTACAATGAGCAGTTCTTC	TRBV12-5	TRBJ2-1	NA	NA
CAIKDRQETQYF	TGTGCCATCAAGGACAGACAAGAGACCCAGTACTTC	TRBV10-3	TRBJ2-5	NA	NA
CASSLGGEGYEQYF	TGTGCCAGCAGCTTGGGAGGGGAGGGGTACGAGCAGTACTTC	TRBV5-4	TRBJ2-7	TRBD2	NA
CASSLRSHGGTEAFF	TGTGCCAGCAGCTTACGCAGCCACGGGGGCACTGAAGCTTTCTTT	TRBV7-9	TRBJ1-1	NA	NA
CASSIYKTGDTQYF	TGTGCCAGTAGTATCTACAAGACAGGAGATACGCAGTATTTT	TRBV19	TRBJ2-3	NA	NA
CASSVGSIANEKLFF	TGTGCCAGCAGCGTAGGGAGCATTGCCAATGAAAAACTGTTTTTT	TRBV9	TRBJ1-4	NA	NA
CASSPGGGRSYNEQFF	TGTGCCAGCAGCCCAGGCGGCGGGCGCTCCTACAATGAGCAGTTCTTC	TRBV5-4	TRBJ2-1	NA	NA
CASSLDQGPYGYTF	TGCGCCAGCAGCTTGGATCAGGGGCCCTATGGCTACACCTTC	TRBV5-1	TRBJ1-2	NA	NA
CASTSGRGETQYF	TGCGCCAGCACTTCGGGGCGGGGAGAGACCCAGTACTTC	TRBV10-1	TRBJ2-5	NA	NA
CATSRVGGNSGANVLTF	TGTGCCACCAGCAGAGTTGGAGGAAACTCTGGGGCCAACGTCCTGACTTTC	TRBV15	TRBJ2-6	NA	NA
CASSSGQLNTEAFF	TGTGCCAGCAGTTCGGGACAGCTTAACACTGAAGCTTTCTTT	TRBV6-5	TRBJ1-1	TRBD1	NA
CASSVGESGQNTGELFF	TGTGCCAGCAGCGTAGGAGAAAGCGGGCAGAACACCGGGGAGCTGTTTTTT	TRBV9	TRBJ2-2	NA	NA
CASRLAEETQYF	TGTGCCAGCAGACTAGCGGAAGAGACCCAGTACTTC	TRBV12-3/TRBV12-4	TRBJ2-5	TRBD2	NA
CASSFMSGANVLTF	TGTGCCAGCAGTTTTATGTCTGGGGCCAACGTCCTGACTTTC	TRBV28	TRBJ2-6	NA	once
CATSARTGGETPLHF	TGTGCCACCAGCGCACGGACAGGGGGTGAGACACCCCTCCACTTT	TRBV15	TRBJ1-6	TRBD1	once
CASTRDRFSTEAFF	TGTGCCAGCACCCGGGACAGGTTTTCCACTGAAGCTTTCTTT	TRBV7-3	TRBJ1-1	TRBD1	NA
CASSIVGGGVTEAFF	TGTGCCAGTAGTATAGTCGGGGGTGGTGTGACTGAAGCTTTCTTT	TRBV19	TRBJ1-1	NA	NA
CASSEGGGAMDEQFF	TGTGCCAGCAGTGAAGGCGGGGGGGCCATGGATGAGCAGTTCTTC	TRBV6-4	TRBJ2-1	TRBD2	NA
CATSDLAEPGETQYF	TGTGCCACCAGTGATTTAGCGGAGCCTGGGGAGACCCAGTACTTC	TRBV24-1	TRBJ2-5	NA	NA
CSASGFGYGYTF	TGCAGCGCCTCAGGGTTCGGCTATGGCTACACCTTC	TRBV29-1	TRBJ1-2	NA	NA
CASSYSPGDQPQHF	TGTGCCAGCAGTTACTCTCCAGGGGATCAGCCCCAGCATTTT	TRBV6-5	TRBJ1-5	NA	once
CASSSQREGLSNEQFF	TGCGCCAGCAGTTCTCAGCGGGAGGGCCTATCCAATGAGCAGTTCTTC	TRBV5-1	TRBJ2-1	TRBD2	NA
CASSPAGGPDTQYF	TGTGCCAGCAGTCCAGCGGGAGGCCCAGATACGCAGTATTTT	TRBV6-5	TRBJ2-3	TRBD2	NA
CATSDKGQVANYGYTF	TGTGCCACCAGTGATAAAGGACAGGTAGCTAACTATGGCTACACCTTC	TRBV24-1	TRBJ1-2	TRBD1	NA
CASSPRTGGYGYTF	TGTGCCAGCAGCCCCCGGACAGGGGGCTATGGCTACACCTTC	TRBV6-2/TRBV6-3	TRBJ1-2	TRBD1	NA
CASSPRGLREPRNTGELFF	TGTGCCAGCAGCCCTCGCGGTTTGCGGGAGCCCAGAAACACCGGGGAGCTGTTTTTT	TRBV9	TRBJ2-2	TRBD2	NA
CATGLAEYNEQFF	TGTGCCACGGGACTAGCGGAGTACAATGAGCAGTTCTTC	TRBV10-3	TRBJ2-1	TRBD2	NA
CASSQDLGGGAGSPLHF	TGTGCCAGCAGCCAAGATCTAGGAGGGGGGGCAGGTTCACCCCTCCACTTT	TRBV3-1/TRBV3-2	TRBJ1-6	NA	NA
CASSEAGGSYEQYF	TGTGCCAGCAGTGAAGCGGGGGGCTCCTACGAGCAGTACTTC	TRBV6-1	TRBJ2-7	NA	NA
CASSESLGARLYF	TGCGCCAGCAGTGAGTCCCTGGGGGCCCGGCTGTACTTC	TRBV10-1	TRBJ2-4	NA	NA
CASSQDRGHTNSPLHF	TGTGCCAGCAGCCAAGATCGAGGACACACTAATTCACCCCTCCACTTT	TRBV14	TRBJ1-6	NA	NA
CAWSWLAGGQETQYF	TGTGCCTGGAGTTGGTTAGCGGGAGGACAAGAGACCCAGTACTTC	TRBV30	TRBJ2-5	TRBD2	NA
CASSPRTGGFTDTQYF	TGTGCCAGCAGCCCCCGGACAGGGGGCTTCACAGATACGCAGTATTTT	TRBV11-1	TRBJ2-3	TRBD1	NA
CASSVAPPGYKNNEQFF	TGTGCCAGCAGCGTGGCCCCGCCGGGGTATAAAAACAATGAGCAGTTCTTC	TRBV9	TRBJ2-1	NA	NA
CASSKTGQLAEQFF	TGTGCCAGCAGCAAAACAGGGCAGTTGGCTGAGCAGTTCTTC	TRBV3-1/TRBV3-2	TRBJ2-1	NA	NA
CASAPEPTNEKLFF	TGTGCCAGCGCTCCCGAGCCAACTAATGAAAAACTGTTTTTT	TRBV5-4	TRBJ1-4	NA	NA
CASSELRQVITGGYTF	TGTGCCAGCAGTGAACTCAGACAGGTTATCACAGGGGGCTACACCTTC	TRBV2	TRBJ1-2	NA	NA
CASSPPRGGNEQFF	TGTGCCAGCAGCCCCCCGAGGGGGGGCAATGAGCAGTTCTTC	TRBV11-2	TRBJ2-1	NA	NA
CASSFQGGAGGYTF	TGTGCCAGCAGTTTCCAAGGGGGCGCGGGTGGCTACACCTTC	TRBV25-1	TRBJ1-2	TRBD1	few
CAISEQSGEKLFF	TGTGCCATCAGTGAACAATCTGGCGAAAAACTGTTTTTT	TRBV10-3	TRBJ1-4	NA	NA
CASPRSREALLYEQYF	TGTGCCAGCCCGCGAAGCAGGGAGGCCCTCCTCTACGAGCAGTACTTC	TRBV2	TRBJ2-7	NA	NA
CASSQDTVQETQYF	TGTGCCAGCAGCCAAGACACGGTACAAGAGACCCAGTACTTC	TRBV3-1/TRBV3-2	TRBJ2-5	NA	NA
CASSQGGGVEQYF	TGTGCCAGCAGCCAAGGGGGAGGGGTCGAGCAGTACTTC	TRBV3-1/TRBV3-2	TRBJ2-7	TRBD2	NA
CASSQLGTGIAGELFF	TGTGCCAGCAGCCAACTCGGGACAGGGATAGCCGGGGAGCTGTTTTTT	TRBV3-1/TRBV3-2	TRBJ2-2	TRBD1	NA
CASSSTGQGTGGANVLTF	TGCGCCAGCAGCTCAACGGGACAAGGAACTGGTGGGGCCAACGTCCTGACTTTC	TRBV5-1	TRBJ2-6	NA	once
CASSLVAGITDTQYF	TGTGCCAGCAGCTTAGTAGCGGGAATCACAGATACGCAGTATTTT	TRBV11-2	TRBJ2-3	TRBD2	NA
CASSLRGDNHNEQFF	TGTGCCAGCAGTTTACGGGGGGACAATCACAATGAGCAGTTCTTC	TRBV27	TRBJ2-1	NA	NA
CSASTVPSGGASYEQYF	TGCAGTGCTAGTACGGTGCCTAGCGGGGGGGCTTCCTACGAGCAGTACTTC	TRBV20-1	TRBJ2-7	TRBD2	NA